Shown below are 5 T cell receptor beta chains from a single sample sequenced in a study of blood T cell repertoires in COVID-19. Using immunoSEQ multiplex PCR, the repertoire was profiled, and TCRdb retains in-frame clones only, with some absent. The profile shows about 290,000 clones, approximately 90% of them singletons. Sequenced: peripheral blood. The origin of the receptors is a middle-aged man with acute or convalescent COVID-19.

The chain links TRBV6-5 to TRBJ1-6, with 9 positions matching TRBD1. J was trimmed by 10 bases and V by 5 bases; bases with no gene match: 9. The CDR3 has 15 residues. CDR1 MNHEY and CDR2 SVGAGI come from the germline V gene. The chain's CDR3 is CASSTRTGVSSPLHF. DNA of the CDR3: TGTGCCAGCAGTACCCGGACAGGGGTCAGCTCACCCCTCCACTTT.

This chain uses TRBV7-2 with TRBJ1-5; D perhaps matches TRBD1 (5 bases). Germline V gene lookup returns CDR1 SGHTA and CDR2 FQGNSA. V lost 6 bases and J 5 bases, leaving 14 bases between the germline ends. The CDR3 is 14 residues long. CDR3 coding DNA: TGTGCCAGCAGTCGCATGGGGGGGGATCAGCCCCAGCATTTT. Residues: CASSRMGGDQPQHF.

V is TRBV5-1 and J is TRBJ2-7; TRBD2 might be the D (7 bases). This CDR3 comprises 16 residues. Germline assignment: CDR1 SGHRS and CDR2 YFSETQ. The ends were cut back, 2 bases at V and 0 bases at J, with 15 bases in the middle. The DNA for the CDR3 is TGCGCCAGCAGCTTTTTCGTGAGGGGGGGCTCCTACGAGCAGTACTTC. It yields the protein CASSFFVRGGSYEQYF.

The chain couples TRBV2 to TRBJ2-3, with a possible D match to TRBD1 (5 bases). There are 14 residues in the CDR3. V was pared by 4 bases and J by 1 base, with 9 bases between. Germline values: CDR1 SNHLY, CDR2 FYNNEI. This CDR3 is CASSVTDRTDTQYF. The CDR3 region has the DNA TGTGCCAGCAGTGTGACAGACCGCACAGATACGCAGTATTTT.

V usage is TRBV6-5 and J usage is TRBJ1-3, with D perhaps TRBD1 (5 bases). Germline lookup yields CDR1 MNHEY and CDR2 SVGAGI. CDR3 size: 16 residues. Trimming took 0 bases from V and 1 from J, leaving 10 bases between them. In DNA form, the CDR3 reads TGTGCCAGCAGTTACTCTGCGGGGACTTCTGGAAACACCATATATTTT. It translates to CASSYSAGTSGNTIYF.